This T cell receptor (beta chain) was sequenced in a study of a mutant IDH1 vaccine in newly diagnosed glioma. The wider study: Receipt of radiotherapy, temozolomide, or both preceded the study, and most received both.

Study-wide findings and caveats: Among top peripheral T cell clonotypes, changes seemed unrelated to pseudoprogression.

Germline V gives CDR1 SGHDN, CDR2 FVKESK. This CDR3 region has 12 residues. Between the trimmed V and J ends, which lost 1 base and 6 bases, there was a span of 4 bases. TCRdb keeps only in-frame clones here, not all; method: immunoSEQ multiplex PCR. Altogether around 25,000 clones are present, less than 85% being singletons, with the ten largest covering 8% to 13%. Documented time point: week 11, during vaccination. It was 300 ug of mutant IDH1 20-mer peptide that made up each vaccine dose, given with topical imiquimod. The donors' diagnosis was new WHO grade 3 or 4 astrocytoma that was IDH1-mutant and ATRX-lost. Points on this clone: The antigen is not known.

This chain links TRBV14 with TRBJ2-1; D is uncertain. Sequencing used peripheral blood mononuclear cells (PBMCs), obtained from a glioma patient whose treatment included an IDH1 peptide vaccine. The receptor was derived from a man younger than 35 with glioma. Some clones in this sample may be carry-over from other donors' samples. The CDR3 here is CASSQAANEQFF. The CDR3, as DNA: TGTGCCAGCAGCCAAGCCGCCAATGAGCAGTTCTTC.